These 14 T cell receptor beta chains were sequenced from one sample in a study of blood T cell repertoires in COVID-19. The repertoire was sequenced with immunoSEQ multiplex PCR; TCRdb's copy has only in-frame clones and lacks some. The sample has 150,000 to 200,000 clones; approximately 89% are singletons. The sample consisted of peripheral blood. These receptor sequences come from a man in his 70s with acute or convalescent COVID-19.

CDR3 protein: CASSLGAGDEKLFF. The CDR3 nucleotides are TGCGCCAGCAGCTTGGGAGCAGGGGATGAAAAACTGTTTTTT. V gene TRBV5-1 combines with J gene TRBJ1-4; TRBD1 is a possible D gene (6 bases). The CDR3 covers 14 residues. Looked up from germline, CDR1 is SGHRS and CDR2 is YFSETQ. V lost 0 bases and J lost 6, with 9 bases in between.

The V call is TRBV28, the J call TRBJ2-7, with 12 positions matching TRBD2. Germline-derived CDR1 and CDR2 are MDHEN and SYDVKM. The ends lost 6 bases at V and 2 bases at J; junction bases unmatched: 2. The CDR3 length is 14 residues. The chain's CDR3 is CASRGLAGTYEQYF. The CDR3 DNA follows: TGTGCCAGCAGAGGACTAGCGGGGACCTACGAGCAGTACTTC.

This rearrangement joins TRBV28 to TRBJ1-6; 9 bases align to TRBD1. Trimming removed 5 bases from V and 9 bases from J; junction bases left unmatched: 2. The CDR3 contains 13 residues. Per the germline V gene, CDR1 is MDHEN and CDR2 is SYDVKM. CDR3 bases: TGTGCCAGCAGTCGGGACAGGGTTTCACCCCTCCACTTT. Translation gives CASSRDRVSPLHF.

This rearrangement joins TRBV7-2 to TRBJ2-3; 8 positions agree with TRBD2. The CDR3 has 15 amino acids. Germline trimming cut 4 bases from V and 3 bases from J; bases unmatched to any gene: 6. Germline V CDR1 and CDR2: SGHTA, FQGNSA. The CDR3 protein is CASSSRAGGTDTQYF. CDR3 nucleotide sequence: TGTGCCAGCAGCTCCCGGGCGGGGGGAACAGATACGCAGTATTTT.

The CDR3 sequence: CASSSTGTERSEAFF. The CDR3 DNA is TGTGCCAGCAGCTCAACCGGGACAGAGAGATCTGAAGCTTTCTTT. The rearrangement joins TRBV13 to TRBJ1-1; 7 bases fit TRBD1. The length of the CDR3 is 15 residues. The V segment lost 4 bases and the J segment 6 bases; nucleotides outside the gene matches: 11. Germline V CDR1 and CDR2: PRHDT, FYEKMQ (reference sequence).

The CDR3 protein is CASSSAPGYYGYTF. CDR3 in DNA: TGCGCCAGCAGCTCGGCACCGGGATACTATGGCTACACCTTC. The chain combines TRBV5-1 with TRBJ1-2; D is undetermined. Trimming took off 3 bases at V and 3 bases at J, with 12 bases between the two ends. The length of the CDR3 is 14 residues. Germline loops: CDR1 SGHRS, CDR2 YFSETQ.

This clone was seen many times. J is TRBJ2-5 and V is TRBV5-1; 11 nucleotides match TRBD1. V shed 4 bases and J 0 bases; nucleotides not matched to a gene: 5. The CDR3 spans 16 residues. Germline values: CDR1 SGHRS, CDR2 YFSETQ. DNA of the CDR3: TGCGCCAGCAGCGCGGGGACAGGGGGGTACCAAGAGACCCAGTACTTC. Residues: CASSAGTGGYQETQYF.

The chain carries TRBV7-3 and TRBJ2-2; 9 nucleotides line up with TRBD2. The CDR3 contains 15 residues. CDR1 SGHTA and CDR2 FQGTGA come from the germline V gene. V shed 7 bases and J 7 bases; nucleotides not matched to a gene: 10. The CDR3 sequence: CASNNGASGDGELFF. The CDR3 bases are TGTGCCAGCAATAATGGGGCTAGCGGGGACGGGGAGCTGTTTTTT.

The chain carries TRBV7-3 and TRBJ2-7, with D perhaps matching TRBD1 (6 bases). The germline V gene encodes CDR1 SGHTA and CDR2 FQGTGA. V was shortened by 4 bases and J by 5 bases, with 15 bases between the two germline ends. The length of the CDR3 is 14 residues. This CDR3 reads CASSSTGTSHEQYF. CDR3 bases: TGTGCCAGCAGCTCTACAGGGACCAGCCACGAGCAGTACTTC.

This chain joins TRBV7-2 and TRBJ2-1, with D perhaps TRBD1 (6 bases). The CDR3 loop spans 16 amino acids. From germline, CDR1 is SGHTA and CDR2 FQGNSA. The V and J ends lost 5 bases and 2 bases respectively, with 16 bases between them. The CDR3 region is CASSPGAGEPYNEQFF. CDR3 sequence (DNA): TGTGCCAGCAGCCCGGGCGCAGGGGAGCCCTACAATGAGCAGTTCTTC.

This chain joins TRBV20-1 and TRBJ2-5; D is ambiguous. V dropped 7 bases and J dropped 5 bases, with 11 bases sitting between them. The CDR3 runs to 11 residues. The germline CDR1 and CDR2 sequences are DFQATT and SNEGSKA (reference sequence). The CDR3 loop reads CSVLDVETQYF. CDR3 bases: TGCAGTGTCCTAGACGTGGAGACCCAGTACTTC.

This clone has just one count. The V gene is TRBV28, the J gene TRBJ2-2; the D is unclear. This CDR3 region has 15 residues. Germline CDR1 is MDHEN and CDR2 is SYDVKM. Trimming pared 5 bases from V and 5 bases from J, leaving 15 bases between. The CDR3 loop reads CASSPLGSWTGELFF. DNA for the CDR3: TGTGCCAGCAGTCCGCTGGGCAGCTGGACCGGGGAGCTGTTTTTT.

The chain links TRBV6-5 to TRBJ1-6; a possible D gene is TRBD1 (5 bases). Germline V gene lookup returns CDR1 MNHEY and CDR2 SVGAGI. The CDR3 runs to 14 residues. V was clipped by 7 bases and J by 8 bases, with 15 bases between them. The CDR3 protein is CASTGQGWDSPLHF. The CDR3 DNA follows: TGTGCCAGCACTGGACAAGGGTGGGATTCACCCCTCCACTTT.

The chain couples TRBV2 to TRBJ2-7, with D perhaps TRBD1 (6 bases). CDR3 length equals 13 residues. The germline V gene encodes CDR1 SNHLY and CDR2 FYNNEI. V dropped 6 bases and J dropped 4 bases, with 13 bases sitting between them. The CDR3 sequence is CASRRKDRYEQYF. The CDR3 DNA is TGTGCCAGCAGGCGCAAGGACAGATACGAGCAGTACTTC.